This TCR beta chain was found in a study of T-cell memory formation after mild COVID-19. Study-wide background: Clusters were largely donor specific.

5'RACE with constant-segment primers yielded barcoded, UMI-tagged TCR alpha and TCR beta cDNA libraries. A single record per CDR3 protein comes from TCRdb applying MiXCR to the 5' RACE reads. This sample has 500,000 to 550,000 distinct CDR3 sequences, with about 20% found just once. This clonotype was counted only a few times. Germline V gene sequence: CDR1 LNHNV, CDR2 YYDKDF (reference sequence). V was clipped by 3 bases and J by 8 bases, with 23 bases between them. The CDR3 is made up of 17 amino acids. J is TRBJ2-1 and V is TRBV15, with D maybe TRBD2 (6 bases). The clonotype was recovered from an adult woman who had mild COVID-19 (a few samples of this study predate the infection). Cell type and time point are not known. The sample was PBMCs or a T cell subset sorted from them (not recorded which). CDR3 DNA sequence: TGTGCCACCAGCAGGGACCCCTCATACTCGCGGGGCGATGAGCAGTTCTTC. Its protein is CATSRDPSYSRGDEQFF.